The entry below gives a single T cell receptor beta chain sequence along with its context. What this receptor recognizes is not known. Base qualities are not provided; no much larger clone lies one nucleotide away. According to the germline V gene, CDR1 reads SGHRS and CDR2 reads YFSETQ. Trimming removed 0 bases from V and 4 bases from J, leaving 13 bases between the germline ends. From the cysteine up to the phenylalanine, the CDR3 has a length of 15 residues. Solely the CDR3 DNA is kept, with 45 bases framed from the first base. The data are from a study of shared clonotypes between healthy human individuals (dated by TCRdb to about 2020). With regard to the full study: The cohort included three men and a couple of women between 18 and 49 years of age. Leukapheresis yielded between about 0.9 and 9 billion PBMCs per donor. Blood TCR repertoires of several healthy adults were deeply sequenced to estimate repertoire size and the extent of clonotype sharing between individuals. For each donor, three plates each were used for CD4 naive and CD4 memory, two plates were used for CD8 naive, and one plate was used for CD8 memory. Different laboratories and diverse techniques were used to prepare libraries and sequence TCR repertoires, to increase sequencing depth and limit assay-specific biases.

Using the deep immunoSEQ assay, multiplex PCR amplified TCR CDR3 regions from genomic DNA. For each cell subset, the extracted genomic DNA was distributed evenly across all wells of several immunoSEQ 96-well plates, and each plate served as one replicate. Each replicate PCR for sorted subsets received around 200 ng genomic DNA, equal to roughly 29,000 T cell genomes. The purified libraries were quantified using a Qubit 3.0 fluorometer, sized with a Bioanalyzer 2100, and then quantified again using the KAPA Library Quantification kit. Every immunoSEQ 96-well plate was sequenced on a dedicated single-read 150-cycle Illumina NextSeq 550 flow cell. Per the authors' processing: The immunoSEQ output contained only junctional sequences without quality scores, so filtering could not match that applied to full-length reads. Sequences were annotated with PyIR, a Python wrapper for IgBLAST v1.9, using IMGT germline references to assign V/J genes and CDR3. Reads with weak V/J assignments (E-value above 1e-6), missing CDR3, stop codons, out-of-frame junctions, or ambiguous translated residues were removed. V3J clonotypes were defined by identical inferred V gene, J gene, and CDR3 amino acid sequence. The percentage overlap between two repertoires was calculated by dividing the number of shared unique clonotypes by the size of the smaller repertoire. Richness of each repertoire was evaluated using RTK rarefaction, the Chao1 estimator, and Recon v2.1 estimates of unobserved clonotypes. For all TCRbeta clonotypes obtained by the gDNA method from a handful of donors, generation probabilities were computed with OLGA. The source is immuneACCESS, and TCRdb retained only in-frame sequences with V and J called. Part of the clones is not carried over; for the studies checked, unresolved V genes explain less than half of this, and the remainder is unexplained. The V and J calls and clone size were taken over from that table, and D and trimming were inferred from the DNA. The sample table records about 2.4 million clones; roughly 93% of these occur just once. More than 0.35% of the sample rests with the top ten.

Donors were healthy HIV-negative adults with no recently reported acute infections or vaccinations. Every donor was a Caucasian adult residing in Nashville, Tennessee, USA. Magnetic negative selection was used to enrich CD4+ T cells, after which naive cells were positively selected on CD45RA and the negative fraction became the memory subset. Blood was obtained by leukapheresis, after which PBMCs were separated by Ficoll-Histopaque density gradient centrifugation and cryopreserved in liquid nitrogen vapor phase. Analytical flow cytometry was used to check the purity and quantity of every magnetically sorted T cell population. Genomic DNA was isolated from every sorted fraction and measured by UV absorbance on a Nanodrop 2000c. Beyond this particular receptor, the publication reports: Because the study included a small number of donors, the genetic and exposure-history diversity represented was limited. Rarefaction of sorted-subset datasets indicated incomplete sequencing despite the large sequencing depth. When several donors were compared, the shared fraction of clonotypes was about 5.5% for naive CD4, around 4% for naive CD8, about 2.4% for memory CD4, and 0.35% to 0.4% for memory CD8. Larger estimated clonotype richness was generally found for naive subsets than for memory subsets. Sampling was restricted to blood, and TCR repertoires in tissue are likely to differ from TCR repertoires in blood. Based on pairwise subsampling, the degree of clonotype sharing among donors was expected to be affected by sequencing depth. Clonotypes shared by all four sorted-subset donors showed higher generation probabilities than non-shared clonotypes.

Sequencing input: naive CD4+ T cells from PBMCs. This specimen's cell subset or site label, per the study, means: CD45RA+ positively selected. The chain was built from TRBV5-1 and TRBJ2-5; D gene: possibly TRBD2, on 5 matching bases. This TCR derives from a man younger than 35 in good health. Some clones in this sample may be carry-over from other donors' samples. Here the CDR3 is given as CASSLAAGGGETQYF. Read as DNA, the sequence is TGCGCCAGCAGCTTGGCGGCAGGAGGAGGAGAGACCCAGTACTTC.